Listed below are T cell receptor beta chains from one sample, sequenced in a study of graft-versus-host responses after intestinal transplantation. Clones were read by immunoSEQ multiplex PCR, and TCRdb kept only the in-frame ones, dropping some. Of some 48,000 clones in the sample, roughly 84% were seen once. For these receptors, no antigen is known. Sequences were derived from unstimulated CD4+ T cells sorted from spleen or lymph node cells, sampled before transplant. The receptors originated from a human donor who was the organ donor for an intestinal transplant. CDR3s include the opening cysteine and the closing phenylalanine or tryptophan.

V gene	J gene	CDR3 protein
TRBV6-6	TRBJ2-2	CASSYEGHNDGELFF
TRBV5-8	TRBJ2-3	CASSWIPGQGTDTQYF
TRBV6-6	TRBJ2-7	CASSYETKSYEQYF
TRBV7-9	TRBJ1-6	CASSRKGGGNSPLHF
TRBV5-5	TRBJ1-1	CASSLGPGQHTEAFF
TRBV9	TRBJ2-3	CASSKTGASTDTQYF
TRBV19	TRBJ2-5	CASTRDSKQETQYF
TRBV7-2	TRBJ1-5	CASSLVGPGPGGQPQHF
TRBV19	TRBJ2-3	CASSGRSDTQYF
TRBV27	TRBJ2-2	CASSLVSGRLNTGELFF
TRBV6-1	TRBJ1-3	CARTYGEDTIYF
TRBV18	TRBJ2-3	CASSPPTDTQYF
TRBV7-2	TRBJ1-5	CASSLEGYSNQPQHF
TRBV5-6	TRBJ2-1	CASRAGRNEQFF
TRBV7-9	TRBJ1-1	CASSLGRALNTEAFF
TRBV30	TRBJ1-6	CAWSASRTGEHSPLHF
TRBV7-8	TRBJ1-3	CASSPVAPGGFNGNTIYF
TRBV5-1	TRBJ2-3	CASSLAGADTQYF
TRBV19	TRBJ1-3	CASSMDNSGNTIYF
TRBV14	TRBJ2-7	CASSQVRGYEQYF
TRBV18	TRBJ2-7	CASSPGPGVYEQYF
TRBV5-4	TRBJ2-5	CASSLTASQETQYF
TRBV5-6	TRBJ1-2	CASSLTGYGYTF
TRBV6-5	TRBJ1-2	CASSYRDNYGYTF
TRBV5-6	TRBJ2-5	CASSLEGWTSGRETQYF
TRBV7-2	TRBJ1-4	CASRGQGVEKLFF
TRBV6-1	TRBJ2-2	CAAVFRGRAGELFF
TRBV9	TRBJ2-2	CASSVLADGELFF
TRBV27	TRBJ1-3	CASSPGGNTIYF
TRBV5-1	TRBJ1-2	CASSIDSYGYTF
TRBV12-5	TRBJ2-1	CASGLALTSGFRYNEQFF
TRBV2	TRBJ1-3	CASSHRSSASGNTIYF
TRBV6-5	TRBJ2-4	CASSYSAGGPGNIQYF
TRBV5-1	TRBJ2-7	CASSLGSSGTYEQYF
TRBV18	TRBJ2-7	CASSPGTVTYEQYF
TRBV14	TRBJ2-1	CASSEGGRGSPQSSYNEQFF
TRBV18	TRBJ2-7	CASSPDSRGEQYF
TRBV19	TRBJ1-2	CASSNLGARPLKSPYGYTF
TRBV2	TRBJ2-3	CASSAWTGLNTDTQYF
TRBV15	TRBJ2-5	CATSGTSGTRGTQYF